This T cell receptor beta chain was retrieved from a study of T-cell memory formation after mild COVID-19 (dated by TCRdb to the early 2020s). About the full investigation: TCR sequence clusters from the two donors were found to be largely donor specific. Longitudinal TCRalpha and TCRbeta repertoire sequencing tracked T-cell clones expanding and contracting after mild COVID-19 in a couple of donors. Two young, previously healthy adult volunteers, one female and one male, were included in the cohort. Here is what the overall study found, with its caveats: Only a couple of mild cases were covered in the study, and larger cohorts including severe cases with pre-infection samples were considered necessary. Balanced CD4/CD8 phenotypes were observed for clones contracting from day 15 to 85, whereas a bias towards CD4+ was observed for a second wave of clones expanding from day 15 to 37. Contracting CD4+ clones turned up mainly in the CM and EM memory subsets, whereas EMRA was where CD8+ clones were enriched. The second-wave clones that peaked on day 37 were not confirmed to be SARS-CoV-2 specific. The detection of some responding clones in pre-infection memory suggests that pre-existing cross-reactive memory T cells joined the SARS-CoV-2 response.

The reads were generated on an Illumina NovaSeq 6000. cDNA libraries for TCRalpha and TCRbeta were prepared by 5'RACE using constant-segment primers, with sample barcodes and unique molecular identifiers added. Trizol reagent was used to extract RNA from every sample. Amplification of the libraries took two PCR steps, and the second step added a second sample barcode plus Illumina TruSeq adapters. Libraries were sequenced on an Illumina NovaSeq with 2 x 150 bp paired-end reads. The paper's data handling went like this. With migec v1.2.7, reads were demultiplexed and then collapsed into UMI-guided consensus sequences. Using mixcr v2.1.11, UMI consensuses were aligned to TRA and TRB V and J templates and then assembled into clonotypes. Expanded or contracted clonotypes were those called significant by both edgeR and NoisET, with noise models trained on biological replicates. For edgeR calls, a false discovery rate-adjusted p below 0.01 and a log2 fold-change threshold of 1 were applied. As an exploratory analysis of dynamics, PCA with hierarchical clustering was applied to max-normalized trajectories of the 1000 most abundant clonotypes. Each responding clone was given a CD4 or CD8 phenotype based on the CD4+ and CD8+ repertoires, which had been sequenced separately. Using fastp at Q25 and MiXCR, TCRdb reprocessed the public reads and kept productive beta chains. All rows with the same CDR3 protein become a single entry with the most common DNA and genes. TCRdb's processing, not the authors', yielded these V and J calls. The sample includes around 470,000 distinct CDR3 sequences, with 20% observed a single time. The biggest ten clones account for about 8.8% of the sample.

This clonotype came up a few times. Its antigen remains undetermined. Qualities for individual bases were not recorded, and no much larger clone is one base off. The germline V end is reduced by 2 bases and the J end by 3 bases; junction bases left unmatched: 6. The germline V gene (reference sequence) gives CDR1 as DFQATT and CDR2 as SNEGSKA. Including the terminal cysteine and phenylalanine, the CDR3 comprises 14 residues. The CDR3 DNA has 42 bases and is translated from base 1. Ficoll-Paque density gradient centrifugation was the method used to isolate PBMCs. The sequence derives from an adult woman who had mild COVID-19 (a few samples of this study predate the infection). The sample titles of this study are shuffled in the database, so cell type and time point are left out; the donor was told from shared clones. The receptor chain draws on TRBV20-1 and TRBJ1-1, with 7 bases in between that match TRBD1. Sequencing was carried out using PBMCs or a T cell subset sorted from them (not recorded which). The nucleotide sequence is TGCAGTGCTAGACAGGGGGGGTATTACACTGAAGCTTTCTTT. It encodes CSARQGGYYTEAFF.